This TCR beta chain was obtained from a study of a mutant IDH1 vaccine in newly diagnosed glioma. Study at large: Vaccination of patients was performed eight times, in weeks 1, 3, 5, 7, 11, 15, 19 and 23. Patients were started on vaccination 4-6 weeks after radiotherapy alone, or with temozolomide cycles.

The time point here: week 23, last vaccination. Topical imiquimod was applied with each vaccine dose, which held 300 ug of mutant IDH1 20-mer peptide. Study-level results: Pseudoprogression appears to have had no connection to changes in top peripheral T cell clonotypes.

Method: immunoSEQ multiplex PCR; TCRdb's copy keeps in-frame clones and lacks some. The sample has about 64,000 clones; roughly 81% are singletons. This clone has a single count. The antigen is not known. Sequencing was performed on PBMCs, taken from a glioma patient whose treatment included an IDH1 peptide vaccine. The origin of this receptor is a man younger than 45 with glioma.

CDR3 sequence reads: CASSLGQLTDTQYF. CDR3 DNA sequence: TGCGCCAGCAGCTTGGGACAGCTCACAGATACGCAGTATTTT. The chain recombines TRBV5-1 with TRBJ2-3, with TRBD1 as a possible D gene (5 bases). Germline CDR1 SGHRS, CDR2 YFSETQ. The CDR3 spans 14 residues. V was trimmed by 0 bases and J by 2 bases, leaving 7 bases between them.